Below, 26 T cell receptor beta chains from the same sample are listed, as sequenced in a study of shared clonotypes between healthy human individuals. Only in-frame clones appear in the TCRdb table, and some are missing; sequencing was by immunoSEQ multiplex PCR. The data show millions of clones, 85% to 95% seen once. Sequencing used naive CD4+ T cells sorted from blood. The subset was: CD45RA+ positively selected. The receptors originated from a man younger than 35 in good health.

In DNA, the CDR3 is TGTGCCTGGAGTGTGGGATTTGATTCACCCCTCCACTTT. Its protein product is CAWSVGFDSPLHF. The V and J genes are TRBV30 and TRBJ1-6, with D unresolved. The length of the CDR3 is 13 residues. CDR1 and CDR2 from the germline V gene are GTSNPN and SVGIG (reference sequence). Trimming pared 0 bases from V and 8 bases from J, leaving 8 bases between.

This clone was counted between two and nine times. The genes are TRBV30 and TRBJ1-2, with TRBD1 identical over 10 bases. The CDR3 has 14 residues. The trim removed 5 bases at V and 3 bases at J, leaving 6 bases unmatched. Germline V lookup: CDR1 GTSNPN, CDR2 SVGIG (reference sequence). CDR3 region: CAWGGGQGDYGYTF. CDR3 DNA: TGTGCCTGGGGTGGTGGACAGGGGGACTATGGCTACACCTTC.

The gene calls are TRBV4-3 and TRBJ1-1; D is ambiguous. V lost 1 base and J 4 bases, leaving 13 bases between the germline ends. The CDR3 is made up of 15 amino acids. Germline V lookup: CDR1 LGHNA, CDR2 YSLEER. CDR3 in DNA: TGCGCCAGCAGCCAAGTAGTTGGGTCTGGCACTGAAGCTTTCTTT. Amino acids: CASSQVVGSGTEAFF.

The chain combines TRBV28 with TRBJ1-1, with a weak D call TRBD1 (5 bases). Germline V gene lookup returns CDR1 MDHEN and CDR2 SYDVKM. With 7 bases removed from V and 4 bases from J, the gap between germline ends came to 19 bases. The CDR3 loop spans 15 amino acids. CDR3 bases: TGTGCCAGCACCCGACTAGGCCTGGGGGGCACTGAAGCTTTCTTT. Encoded protein: CASTRLGLGGTEAFF.

This clone has just one count. The chain is built from TRBV5-1 and TRBJ1-6; the D gene is possibly TRBD1 (5 bases). The CDR3 is 14 amino acids. V lost 4 bases to trimming and J lost 10 bases, with 15 bases between them. Germline CDR1 reads SGHRS; CDR2 reads YFSETQ. The CDR3 reads CASSQGTAGSPLHF. CDR3 DNA: TGCGCCAGCAGCCAAGGGACGGCCGGATCACCCCTCCACTTT.

The chain couples TRBV7-9 to TRBJ2-7; D tentatively fits TRBD1 or TRBD2 (6 bases each). Germline lookup yields CDR1 SEHNR and CDR2 FQNEAQ (reference sequence). V lost 5 bases, J lost 2 bases, and 13 bases lay in between. The CDR3 is 14 amino acids. The CDR3 region has the DNA TGTGCCAGCAGCCCGAGGAGGGGGACCTACGAGCAGTACTTC. Encoded protein: CASSPRRGTYEQYF.

CDR3 sequence (DNA): TGTGCCAGCAGCCGAGGACTAGCGGGGGATCTGAACACCGGGGAGCTGTTTTTT. Translation: CASSRGLAGDLNTGELFF. V is TRBV11-2 and J is TRBJ2-2; TRBD2 matches at 13 bases. Germline loops: CDR1 SGHAT, CDR2 FQNNGV. With V trimmed by 5 bases and J by 1 base, 7 bases remained unmatched. The CDR3 has 18 residues.

The V gene is TRBV2, the J gene TRBJ2-3, with TRBD1 matching 7 bases. Germline V lookup: CDR1 SNHLY, CDR2 FYNNEI. Trimming took 4 bases from V and 0 from J; bases not matched to a gene: 1. This CDR3 is built from 14 residues. CDR3 coding DNA: TGTGCCAGCAGTGTGGGACAGAGCACAGATACGCAGTATTTT. It is translated as CASSVGQSTDTQYF.

The gene calls are TRBV7-9 and TRBJ1-5; 8 bases fit TRBD1. The CDR3 has 14 residues. The germline gives CDR1 SEHNR, CDR2 FQNEAQ (reference sequence). Trimming took 5 bases from V and 7 from J; bases not matched to a gene: 7. The CDR3 here is CASSVTGATQPQHF. Written as DNA, the CDR3 is TGTGCCAGCAGCGTGACAGGGGCCACGCAGCCCCAGCATTTT.

The chain uses TRBV29-1 and TRBJ1-1, with D perhaps matching TRBD1 (5 bases). This CDR3 contains 12 residues. Trimming took off 8 bases at V and 2 bases at J, with 12 bases between the two ends. Germline V gives CDR1 SQVTM, CDR2 ANQGSEA. In DNA, the CDR3 is TGCAGCCAGACAACAGGAAACACTGAAGCTTTCTTT. This gives the protein CSQTTGNTEAFF.

This chain joins TRBV30 and TRBJ2-2; D possibly matches TRBD1 or TRBD2 (5 bases each). Trimming removed 0 bases at V and 6 bases at J, with 14 bases between. There are 15 residues in the CDR3. CDR1 GTSNPN and CDR2 SVGIG come from the germline V gene (reference sequence). Here the CDR3 reads CAWSVWGRGAGELFF. CDR3 DNA sequence: TGTGCCTGGAGTGTATGGGGGAGAGGGGCCGGGGAGCTGTTTTTT. Full variable domain (outside the CDR3, taken from reference TRBV30 and TRBJ2-2): SQTIHQWPATLVQPVGSPLSLECTVEGTSNPNLYWYRQAAGRGLQLLFYSVGIGQISSEVPQNLSASRPQDRQFILSSKKLLLSDSGFYLCAWSVWGRGAGELFFGEGSRLTVL.

For this clone: The identical CDR3 is also encoded by other nucleotide sequences in the sample. This chain joins TRBV11-2 and TRBJ2-7, with 7 bases aligning to TRBD1. The CDR3 spans 14 residues. V was pared by 4 bases and J by 2 bases, with 5 bases of the junction left unmatched. In germline, CDR1 is SGHAT, CDR2 FQNNGV. The CDR3: CASSSTGTAYEQYF. DNA for the CDR3: TGTGCCAGCAGCTCAACCGGGACAGCCTACGAGCAGTACTTC.

On this clone itself: This may come from a read error, since a much larger clone is one base off. The same CDR3 arises from other DNA sequences in this sample as well. The chain recombines TRBV7-2 with TRBJ2-7, with TRBD2 matching 10 bases. Germline assignment: CDR1 SGHTA and CDR2 FQGNSA. This CDR3 contains 13 residues. The DNA of the CDR3 is TGTGCCAGCAGATTAGCGGGGGGCTACGAGCAGTACTTC. It translates to CASRLAGGYEQYF.

Concerning this clone itself: The sample holds other DNA sequences that translate to the same CDR3. V gene TRBV9 combines with J gene TRBJ2-2; D is ambiguous. With 0 bases removed from V and 2 bases from J, the gap between germline ends came to 5 bases. CDR1 and CDR2 from the germline V gene are SGDLS and YYNGEE. The CDR3 sequence is 14 residues long. CDR3 sequence (DNA): TGTGCCAGCAGCGTAGCCCTAAACACCGGGGAGCTGTTTTTT. This encodes CASSVALNTGELFF.

The DNA for the CDR3 is TGTGCCAGCAGCTTAGCTGGGGTCTGGGGGGCGTCTACCTACGAGCAGTACTTC. This codes for CASSLAGVWGASTYEQYF. The chain carries TRBV7-6 and TRBJ2-7; possibly TRBD1 or TRBD2 for D (6 bases each). Germline CDR1 SGHVS, CDR2 FNYEAQ. V lost 0 bases, J lost 2 bases, and 20 bases lay in between. The CDR3 loop spans 18 amino acids.

The chain combines TRBV5-6 with TRBJ2-7; a weak D match, TRBD1 (6 bases). V lost 1 base to trimming and J lost 7 bases, with 18 bases between them. The CDR3 is made up of 15 amino acids. Germline-derived CDR1 and CDR2 are SGHDT and YYEEEE. CDR3 protein: CASSLSGARVYEQYF. CDR3 nucleotides: TGTGCCAGCAGCTTGTCAGGGGCTAGGGTTTATGAGCAGTACTTC.

The V call is TRBV5-1, the J call TRBJ2-7; D may be TRBD1 (5 bases). CDR1 is SGHRS and CDR2 is YFSETQ in the germline V gene. Trimming took 3 bases from V and 5 from J, leaving 12 bases between them. The CDR3 runs to 13 residues. In nucleotides, the CDR3 is TGCGCCAGCAGCTCCCAGGGCGTCAACGAGCAGTACTTC. Protein: CASSSQGVNEQYF.

The chain employs TRBV27 and TRBJ1-1, with 9 bases fitting TRBD1. This CDR3 comprises 14 residues. Germline V CDR1 and CDR2: MNHEY, SMNVEV (reference sequence). V dropped 6 bases and J dropped 6; count of bases not matched to a gene: 8. The CDR3 sequence: CASRRDREEAEAFF. The CDR3 DNA reads as TGTGCCAGCAGACGGGACAGGGAAGAGGCTGAAGCTTTCTTT.

Details on this clone: Other DNA sequences in the same sample also yield this CDR3. The V gene is TRBV4-3, the J gene TRBJ2-3; 9 nucleotides line up with TRBD1. There are 15 residues in the CDR3. Germline-derived CDR1 and CDR2 are LGHNA and YSLEER. With 3 bases clipped from V and 3 bases from J, the junction kept 4 bases outside the gene matches. Here the CDR3 DNA reads TGCGCCAGCAGCCAGGAAGGACAGGGGACAGATACGCAGTATTTT. Protein sequence: CASSQEGQGTDTQYF.

The rearrangement joins TRBV5-1 to TRBJ2-3; D perhaps matches TRBD2 (6 bases). Trimming shortened V by 0 bases and J by 0 bases, and 11 bases separated the two germline ends. This CDR3 contains 16 residues. Germline assignment: CDR1 SGHRS and CDR2 YFSETQ. CDR3: CASSLDPGLSTDTQYF. In DNA, the CDR3 is TGCGCCAGCAGCTTGGACCCGGGACTTAGCACAGATACGCAGTATTTT.

The V call is TRBV25-1, the J call TRBJ2-3, with TRBD2 identical over 9 bases. V lost 6 bases and J lost 6; bases outside the gene matches: 4. CDR1 is MGHDK and CDR2 is SYGVNS in the germline V gene. CDR3 size: 13 residues. Written as DNA, the CDR3 is TGTGCCAGCAGAGCGGGGGGAGGGGATACGCAGTATTTT. Its protein product is CASRAGGGDTQYF.

This sequence joins TRBV6-5 and TRBJ2-1; 10 bases align to TRBD2. Germline loops: CDR1 MNHEY, CDR2 SVGAGI. This CDR3 has 15 residues. V dropped 2 bases and J dropped 5; count of bases not matched to a gene: 3. The CDR3 nucleotides are TGTGCCAGCAGTTACGGACTAGCGGCAAACAATGAGCAGTTCTTC. It yields the protein CASSYGLAANNEQFF.

The chain recombines TRBV19 with TRBJ1-2; TRBD1 agrees at 7 bases. This CDR3 comprises 13 residues. The V gene's germline CDR1 is LNHDA and CDR2 SQIVND (reference sequence). V was clipped by 4 bases and J by 4 bases; unmatched bases: 3. The CDR3 sequence: CASSTRQGYGYTF. Here the CDR3 DNA reads TGTGCCAGTAGTACACGACAGGGCTATGGCTACACCTTC.

This sequence joins TRBV5-1 and TRBJ2-2; D possibly corresponds to TRBD1 (5 bases). CDR1 is SGHRS and CDR2 is YFSETQ in the germline V gene. This CDR3 region has 15 residues. Trimming pared 4 bases from V and 7 bases from J, leaving 17 bases between. The CDR3 protein is CASSQGTGGGGELFF. CDR3 nucleotide sequence: TGCGCCAGCAGCCAGGGCACGGGCGGCGGCGGGGAGCTGTTTTTT.

The chain carries TRBV29-1 and TRBJ1-1; D is undetermined. This CDR3 has 12 residues. Looked up from germline, CDR1 is SQVTM and CDR2 is ANQGSEA. V was trimmed by 5 bases and J by 1 base, leaving 8 bases between them. DNA for the CDR3: TGCAGCGTTTGCATGGCGAACACTGAAGCTTTCTTT. Its protein product is CSVCMANTEAFF.

The chain recombines TRBV30 with TRBJ1-1; a possible D gene is TRBD1 (6 bases). Germline lookup yields CDR1 GTSNPN and CDR2 SVGIG (reference sequence). V was trimmed by 3 bases and J by 9 bases, leaving 11 bases between them. CDR3 length: 11 amino acids. CDR3 in DNA: TGTGCCTGGAGGGGGGGGCGTAAAGCTTTCTTT. It translates to CAWRGGRKAFF.